Below are 30 T cell receptor beta chains sequenced from a single sample in a study of beta chain features in type 1 diabetes. TCRB transcripts that were expressed got sequenced, as all of the isolated RNA had been reverse transcribed. The protocol was immunoSEQ multiplex PCR, while the TCRdb copy is restricted to in-frame clones and leaves out a portion. The repertoire includes 200,000 to 250,000 clones, around 68% of them detected once, and almost 0.055% sits in the top ten. Sequencing was carried out using naive CD4+ T cells from blood. The receptors derive from a man aged 30-40 years in good health.

This chain links TRBV9 with TRBJ2-3; 8 bases match TRBD2. This CDR3 has 15 residues. The germline V gene has CDR1 SGDLS and CDR2 YYNGEE. The trim removed 3 bases at V and 5 bases at J, leaving 8 bases unmatched. CDR3 amino acids: CASSDTGLAGDTQYF. The CDR3 nucleotides are TGTGCCAGCAGCGACACTGGTCTAGCGGGAGATACGCAGTATTTT.

This clone has a single count. The rearrangement links TRBV9 to TRBJ2-3; D gene unclear. Trimming pared 0 bases from V and 1 base from J, leaving 6 bases between. Germline V gene sequence: CDR1 SGDLS, CDR2 YYNGEE. CDR3 length: 14 amino acids. CDR3 bases: TGTGCCAGCAGCGTAGAGAGTGGCACAGATACGCAGTATTTT. Translation: CASSVESGTDTQYF.

The chain links TRBV11-2 to TRBJ2-1; no firm D call. The CDR3 spans 16 residues. With 0 bases removed from V and 0 bases from J, the gap between germline ends came to 9 bases. Germline loops: CDR1 SGHAT, CDR2 FQNNGV. The DNA of the CDR3 is TGTGCCAGCAGCTTAGATCAGGTGAGCTCCTACAATGAGCAGTTCTTC. Amino acid sequence: CASSLDQVSSYNEQFF. The full variable domain, its missing parts supplied by reference TRBV11-2 and TRBJ2-1, is EAGVAQSPRYKIIEKRQSVAFWCNPISGHATLYWYQQILGQGPKLLIQFQNNGVVDDSQLPKDRFSAERLKGVDSTLKIQPAKLEDSAVYLCASSLDQVSSYNEQFFGPGTRLTVL.

For this clone: The sample contains more than one DNA sequence encoding this CDR3. The V gene is TRBV30, the J gene TRBJ2-3, with D maybe TRBD2 (6 bases). The V gene's germline CDR1 is GTSNPN and CDR2 SVGIG (reference sequence). Trimming removed 8 bases from V and 2 bases from J, with 11 bases in between. The CDR3 sequence is 12 residues long. CDR3 nucleotides: TGTGCCCTCGGAGGGTCCACAGATACGCAGTATTTT. It specifies CALGGSTDTQYF.

Points on this clone: This CDR3 is missing its conserved last phenylalanine or tryptophan, likely due to a read error. The DNA is omitted, as the CDR3 cannot be located on it reliably, and the CDR3 follows TCRdb's listing. The chain recombines TRBV28 with TRBJ2-7. Germline CDR1 reads MDHEN; CDR2 reads SYDVKM. Both ends counted, the CDR3 spans 8 residues. CDR3 residues: CASSLDYS.

This clone was counted a single time. This same CDR3 is encoded by further DNA sequences in the sample. The chain uses TRBV7-9 and TRBJ2-3; D may be TRBD2 (6 bases). CDR1 is SEHNR and CDR2 is FQNEAQ in the germline V gene (reference sequence). The CDR3 contains 14 residues. V lost 8 bases and J 0 bases, leaving 12 bases between the germline ends. The CDR3 sequence: CASSLSGSTDTQYF. CDR3 DNA: TGTGCCAGCTCACTGAGCGGGAGCACAGATACGCAGTATTTT.

The table lists this clone with a count of one. The chain recombines TRBV9 with TRBJ2-3; a weak D match, TRBD2 (5 bases). The germline V gene has CDR1 SGDLS and CDR2 YYNGEE. The CDR3 contains 15 residues. Trimming cost V 3 bases and J 1 base, with 12 bases left between them. As DNA, the CDR3 is TGTGCCAGCAGCGGGAGACTACCGGGCACAGATACGCAGTATTTT. Protein sequence: CASSGRLPGTDTQYF.

The chain employs TRBV19 and TRBJ2-1, with D hard to call. From germline, CDR1 is LNHDA and CDR2 SQIVND (reference sequence). Trimming cost V 2 bases and J 5 bases, with 1 base left between them. This CDR3 contains 11 residues. CDR3 protein: CASSINNEQFF. The CDR3 DNA reads as TGTGCCAGTAGTATAAACAATGAGCAGTTCTTC. The full variable domain, with the rest looked up from reference TRBV19 and TRBJ2-1, is DGGITQSPKYLFRKEGQNVTLSCEQNLNHDAMYWYRQDPGQGLRLIYYSQIVNDFQKGDIAEGYSVSREKKESFPLTVTSAQKNPTAFYLCASSINNEQFFGPGTRLTVL.

The chain combines TRBV15 with TRBJ1-5, with D possibly being TRBD1 (5 bases). Germline V CDR1 and CDR2: LNHNV, YYDKDF (reference sequence). Trimming cost V 1 base and J 2 bases, with 6 bases left between them. This CDR3 spans 14 amino acids. CDR3 sequence reads: CATSRVGGNQPQHF. For the CDR3, the DNA is TGTGCCACCAGCAGAGTGGGGGGCAATCAGCCCCAGCATTTT.

The CDR3 DNA sequence: TGTGCCAGCAGCATCCGGGGACCGCGGGATACGCAGTATTTT. Encoded protein: CASSIRGPRDTQYF. V is TRBV7-2 and J is TRBJ2-3; D is tentatively TRBD1 or TRBD2 (5 bases each). CDR3 size: 14 residues. Trimming left V 5 bases short and J 6 bases short, with 15 bases between. Per germline, CDR1 SGHTA and CDR2 FQGNSA.

The chain couples TRBV14 to TRBJ2-1; 9 nucleotides line up with TRBD2. The CDR3 contains 14 residues. V dropped 4 bases and J dropped 6; count of bases not matched to a gene: 4. CDR1 and CDR2 (germline): SGHDN, FVKESK. The DNA for the CDR3 is TGTGCCAGCAGCCCGGGACTAGCCGTCAATGAGCAGTTCTTC. It yields the protein CASSPGLAVNEQFF.

There are a few counts of this clone. The V call is TRBV29-1, the J call TRBJ1-5; perhaps TRBD1 as D (5 bases). The CDR3 length is 13 residues. The germline gives CDR1 SQVTM, CDR2 ANQGSEA. Trimming took off 6 bases at V and 2 bases at J, with 11 bases between the two ends. CDR3 DNA sequence: TGCAGCGTCGCTGTGGGGGGCAATCAGCCCCAGCATTTT. Translation gives CSVAVGGNQPQHF.

The chain carries TRBV23-1 and TRBJ2-7; 8 nucleotides match TRBD1. TRBV23-1 is given ORF status, its function remaining uncertain. The V gene end was trimmed by 2 bases and the J gene end by 0 bases; junction bases not matched to a gene: 6. The CDR3 extends over 16 amino acids. The CDR3 DNA follows: TGCGCCAGCAGTCAACTACAGGGGGTAATCTCCTACGAGCAGTACTTC. Encoded protein: CASSQLQGVISYEQYF.

This chain connects TRBV7-2 to TRBJ2-7, with D perhaps matching TRBD2 (6 bases). CDR1 and CDR2 (germline): SGHTA, FQGNSA. Trimming took 0 bases from V and 4 from J, leaving 10 bases between them. This CDR3 is built from 14 residues. The CDR3 spells CASSLALARYEQYF. The DNA for the CDR3 is TGTGCCAGCAGCTTAGCGCTAGCGCGGTACGAGCAGTACTTC.

The gene calls are TRBV30 and TRBJ2-3, with unresolved D. This CDR3 contains 14 residues. V was trimmed by 2 bases and J by 2 bases, leaving 11 bases between them. The germline V gene encodes CDR1 GTSNPN and CDR2 SVGIG (reference sequence). Here the CDR3 reads CAWSRPGTTDTQYF. As DNA, the CDR3 is TGTGCCTGGAGTCGTCCGGGTACCACAGATACGCAGTATTTT. Variable domain in full (rest from reference TRBV30 and TRBJ2-3): SQTIHQWPATLVQPVGSPLSLECTVEGTSNPNLYWYRQAAGRGLQLLFYSVGIGQISSEVPQNLSASRPQDRQFILSSKKLLLSDSGFYLCAWSRPGTTDTQYFGPGTRLTVL.

The chain joins TRBV16 to TRBJ1-6; D uncertain. CDR1 and CDR2 (germline): KGHSY, FQNENV. The V end lost 0 bases, the J end lost 10 bases, and 13 bases lay between the germline ends. The CDR3 is 15 residues long. As DNA, the CDR3 is TGTGCCAGCAGCCAATCAATTGACTCGGTGTCACCCCTCCACTTT. Protein product: CASSQSIDSVSPLHF.

This chain connects TRBV30 to TRBJ2-1, with a possible D match to TRBD1 (7 bases). V lost 3 bases to trimming and J lost 1 base, with 10 bases between them. Per the germline V gene, CDR1 is GTSNPN and CDR2 is SVGIG (reference sequence). This CDR3 is 14 amino acids long. In nucleotides, the CDR3 is TGTGCCTGGAGGGCGGGACAGTCCTACAATGAGCAGTTCTTC. Protein sequence: CAWRAGQSYNEQFF.

This clone was counted only a few times. The J gene is TRBJ2-4, the V gene TRBV29-1; the match to TRBD1 covers 9 bases. Germline CDR1 SQVTM, CDR2 ANQGSEA. The CDR3 totals 14 residues. J gave up 10 bases and V 6 bases, and 13 bases lay outside the gene matches. CDR3 protein: CSVIGTGTYTIQYF. CDR3 coding DNA: TGCAGCGTCATAGGGACAGGGACGTATACGATTCAGTACTTC.

This clone was observed a handful of times. Other DNA sequences in the same sample also yield this CDR3. The V call is TRBV2, the J call TRBJ2-5; weak D call: TRBD2 (6 bases). Germline V gives CDR1 SNHLY, CDR2 FYNNEI. The length of the CDR3 is 13 residues. V lost 6 bases to trimming and J lost 0 bases, with 8 bases between them. CDR3 DNA: TGTGCCAGCAGCCGGGACTACCAAGAGACCCAGTACTTC. It specifies CASSRDYQETQYF.

This rearrangement joins TRBV7-8 to TRBJ2-1, with 8 bases that match TRBD2. Losses at the gene ends were 4 bases for V and 3 bases for J; bases not matched to a gene: 2. Germline CDR1 reads SGHVS; CDR2 reads FQNEAQ. This CDR3 comprises 14 residues. The CDR3, as DNA: TGTGCCAGCAGCTCCAGCGGGAGCTACAATGAGCAGTTCTTC. This encodes CASSSSGSYNEQFF.

This rearrangement joins TRBV29-1 to TRBJ2-4, with D perhaps TRBD1 or TRBD2 (5 bases each). The CDR3 has 13 residues. CDR1 SQVTM and CDR2 ANQGSEA come from the germline V gene. V lost 4 bases and J lost 1, with 8 bases in between. CDR3 region: CSVGEGAKNIQYF. The CDR3 DNA follows: TGCAGCGTTGGTGAGGGGGCCAAAAACATTCAGTACTTC.

The chain has TRBV20-1 and TRBJ1-1; D call uncertain. CDR3 size: 11 residues. The V gene lost 1 base and the J gene lost 5 bases, with 5 bases spanning the gap. In germline, CDR1 is DFQATT, CDR2 SNEGSKA (reference sequence). This CDR3 is CSARVRTEAFF. In DNA form, the CDR3 reads TGCAGTGCTAGAGTGAGGACTGAAGCTTTCTTT.

This chain links TRBV5-1 with TRBJ2-5; D gene unclear. Trimming cost V 0 bases and J 0 bases, with 6 bases left between them. CDR1 SGHRS and CDR2 YFSETQ come from the germline V gene. This CDR3 comprises 14 residues. CDR3 sequence reads: CASSLVGYQETQYF. CDR3 in DNA: TGCGCCAGCAGCTTGGTAGGGTACCAAGAGACCCAGTACTTC.

This clone was counted a few times. This chain joins TRBV28 and TRBJ2-1, with TRBD1 matching 7 bases. The CDR3 has 16 residues. Trimming cost V 0 bases and J 5 bases; bases outside gene matches: 7. Per germline, CDR1 MDHEN and CDR2 SYDVKM. CDR3 region: CASSLWTGKEDNEQFF. In nucleotides, the CDR3 is TGTGCCAGCAGTTTATGGACAGGGAAAGAAGACAATGAGCAGTTCTTC.

CDR3 sequence reads: CSVMADSYEQYF. The CDR3 DNA follows: TGCAGCGTTATGGCGGACTCCTACGAGCAGTACTTC. The chain combines TRBV29-1 with TRBJ2-7; D remains unclear. V was pared by 5 bases and J by 0 bases, with 8 bases between. The CDR3 sequence is 12 residues long. Per the germline V gene, CDR1 is SQVTM and CDR2 is ANQGSEA.

The V and J genes are TRBV30 and TRBJ2-1; perhaps TRBD2 as D (5 bases). This CDR3 is built from 15 residues. With 2 bases removed from V and 0 bases from J, the gap between germline ends came to 11 bases. CDR1 is GTSNPN and CDR2 is SVGIG in the germline V gene (reference sequence). In nucleotides, the CDR3 is TGTGCCTGGAGTCACGGGCTAGCCTCCTACAATGAGCAGTTCTTC. Amino acid sequence: CAWSHGLASYNEQFF.

This clone was seen more than once but under ten times. The chain carries TRBV4-3 and TRBJ2-2; tentative D call: TRBD2 (5 bases). The germline V gene has CDR1 LGHNA and CDR2 YSLEER. The V end lost 3 bases, the J end lost 2 bases, and 7 bases lay between the germline ends. The CDR3 extends over 14 amino acids. The CDR3 sequence is CASSQSGNTGELFF. Written as DNA, the CDR3 is TGCGCCAGCAGCCAGAGCGGAAACACCGGGGAGCTGTTTTTT.

J is TRBJ1-2 and V is TRBV10-2, with D unclear. V lost 2 bases and J lost 6, with 10 bases in between. CDR1 is WSHSY, CDR2 SAAADI, per germline. CDR3 length: 13 residues. CDR3 loop: CASSEVQEHGYTF. CDR3 DNA: TGCGCCAGCAGTGAGGTTCAGGAACATGGCTACACCTTC.

The chain joins TRBV7-9 to TRBJ2-7; 10 bases agree with TRBD1. The CDR3 has 14 amino acids. V gave up 5 bases and J gave up 2 bases; unmatched junction bases: 3. The germline V gene has CDR1 SEHNR and CDR2 FQNEAQ (reference sequence). CDR3: CASSPGTGAYEQYF. The CDR3 DNA reads as TGTGCCAGCAGCCCAGGGACAGGGGCCTACGAGCAGTACTTC.

The chain is built from TRBV30 and TRBJ2-5; no clear D. Deletions cut 7 bases from V and 4 bases from J, with 13 bases between. Looked up from germline, CDR1 is GTSNPN and CDR2 is SVGIG (reference sequence). The length of the CDR3 is 12 residues. The CDR3, as DNA: TGTGCCTCGGATGCCGGAATAGAGACCCAGTACTTC. It translates to CASDAGIETQYF.